What follows is one T cell receptor (beta chain) and its context. This sample was taken from a study of blood T cell repertoires in COVID-19. Study as a whole: Donors in the United States, Italy and Spain gave samples during acute or convalescent COVID-19. Sources were T cells, B-cell-depleted T cells, or PBMCs; the material itself was cDNA or gDNA.

Per the germline V gene, CDR1 is WNHNN and CDR2 is SYGVQD (reference sequence). Unmatched junction bases numbered 12, after V lost 3 bases and J lost 5 bases. The CDR3 runs 19 residues. In the authors' workflow: The assay estimated nucleated cells by amplifying reference gene primers. The table came from immunoSEQ multiplex PCR; TCRdb's copy has only in-frame clones and leaves some out. Clone size and the V and J calls come from that table; the DNA yielded D and trimming. The sample has about 310,000 clones; around nine tenths are singletons. This receptor was identified in a man aged 50 to 60 with active or convalescent COVID-19. Specimen: peripheral blood. This chain links TRBV10-1 with TRBJ2-2; 13 bases line up with TRBD2. In DNA, the CDR3 is TGCGCCAGCAGTGAACAGAAACTAGCGGGAGGGCCGAGGACCGGGGAGCTGTTTTTT. Translation: CASSEQKLAGGPRTGELFF.